This T cell receptor (beta chain) was sequenced in a study of early T cells in non-severe SARS-CoV-2 infection. Study-wide context: Sequencing input comprised bulk RNA from unsorted whole blood; chain pairing was not available. General observations from the study: Matching with VDJdb favored anti-spike CD8 responses (missing private and CD4 specificities).

Germline loops: CDR1 MNHEY, CDR2 SMNVEV (reference sequence). V was pared by 2 bases and J by 8 bases, with 12 bases between. The CDR3 consists of 13 residues. Note on this clonotype: What it binds is unknown.

Unique molecular identifiers were attached to individual cDNA molecules. TCRdb redid the calling of the 5' RACE reads with MiXCR, one entry per CDR3 protein. The data hold tens of thousands of distinct CDR3 sequences, with 10% to 15% observed a single time. The source material was whole blood. The sequence was obtained from an adult who was a healthcare worker with PCR-confirmed SARS-CoV-2 infection or an uninfected control (not recorded which). The chain uses TRBV27 and TRBJ1-1; no firm D call. DNA of the CDR3: TGTGCCAGCAGTTTACTTTGGAGGGTAGAAGCTTTCTTT. Translated: CASSLLWRVEAFF.